Listed here are 23 T cell receptor beta chains from one sample, sequenced in a study of neurological immune-mediated disorders (dated by TCRdb to the late 2010s). The protocol used for the library was 5' RACE. TCRdb records Illumina HiSeq 2500 as the sequencer. In TCRdb, the public reads were trimmed at Q25 with fastp and aligned with MiXCR, with productive beta chains retained. Duplicate CDR3 protein sequences are folded into a single record with the most common DNA and genes. The sample table shows 14,000 or so distinct CDR3 sequences, and 7% are seen once. Approximately 25% of the sample is held by the ten biggest clonotypes. The sequenced material came from CD8+ T cells from blood. All receptors come from a woman between 35 and 50 years old in good health.

There are many counts of this clonotype. This sequence joins TRBV5-1 and TRBJ2-3, with TRBD2 as a possible D gene (6 bases). Trimming removed 0 bases at V and 2 bases at J, with 13 bases between. Germline V gene lookup returns CDR1 SGHRS and CDR2 YFSETQ. This CDR3 has 16 residues. The CDR3 is CASSLGRGTDTDTQYF. Written as DNA, the CDR3 is TGCGCCAGCAGCTTGGGGAGGGGAACGGACACAGATACGCAGTATTTT.

This clonotype was seen many times. V gene TRBV7-8 combines with J gene TRBJ2-7; D perhaps matches TRBD1 (5 bases). V lost 5 bases and J 3 bases, leaving 17 bases between the germline ends. Per germline, CDR1 SGHVS and CDR2 FQNEAQ. This CDR3 contains 15 residues. The CDR3 loop is CASSGDSILGYEQYF. In DNA form, the CDR3 reads TGTGCCAGCAGCGGAGACAGTATATTAGGCTACGAGCAGTACTTC.

This clonotype counts as medium-sized. The chain is built from TRBV20-1 and TRBJ2-3, with 10 bases aligning to TRBD2. V was pared by 4 bases and J by 0 bases, with 10 bases of the junction left unmatched. The CDR3 runs 17 residues. The germline V gene encodes CDR1 DFQATT and CDR2 SNEGSKA (reference sequence). The CDR3: CSATTWTSGPSTDTQYF. The CDR3, as DNA: TGCAGTGCTACTACATGGACTAGCGGACCTAGCACAGATACGCAGTATTTT.

This clonotype has at least ten counts. The V call is TRBV6-2 or TRBV6-3, the J call TRBJ2-3; D remains ambiguous. Germline values: CDR1 MNHEY, CDR2 SVGEGT. This CDR3 has 11 amino acids. Trimming took off 6 bases at V and 3 bases at J, with 4 bases between the two ends. CDR3: CASSSTDTQYF. The CDR3 DNA is TGTGCCAGCAGCTCAACAGATACGCAGTATTTT.

With respect to this clonotype: This clone may be a read error of a much larger clone one base away. V and J are TRBV20-1 and TRBJ2-1; D gene ambiguous. The CDR3 spans 11 residues. The V and J ends lost 6 bases and 10 bases respectively, with 13 bases between them. Germline V lookup: CDR1 DFQATT, CDR2 SNEGSKA (reference sequence). CDR3: CSANLCREQFF. CDR3 bases: TGCAGTGCCAATTTATGCCGCGAGCAGTTCTTC.

There are many counts of this clonotype. J is TRBJ2-7 and V is TRBV7-9; tentatively, D is TRBD1 (5 bases). This CDR3 is 14 amino acids long. The germline V and J ends were trimmed by 5 bases and 1 base, with 12 bases remaining between them. CDR1 is SEHNR and CDR2 is FQNEAQ in the germline V gene (reference sequence). The CDR3 sequence is CASSPWGLSYEQYF. CDR3 DNA sequence: TGTGCCAGCAGCCCCTGGGGCCTTTCCTACGAGCAGTACTTC.

This clonotype was seen ten or more times. The rearrangement joins TRBV5-5 to TRBJ2-1; D might be TRBD2 (6 bases). V shed 4 bases and J shed 7 bases, with 21 bases lying between them. Germline V gives CDR1 SGHKS, CDR2 YYEKEE (reference sequence). The CDR3 runs 16 residues. The CDR3 reads CASSPEGLETMNEQFF. The CDR3 DNA reads TGTGCCAGCAGCCCCGAGGGACTTGAAACCATGAATGAGCAGTTCTTC.

Worth noting for this clonotype: Likely a read error: the CDR3 ends without its conserved phenylalanine or tryptophan. The chain links TRBV13 to TRBJ2-3; D is ambiguous. This CDR3 has 13 residues. Per the germline V gene, CDR1 is PRHDT and CDR2 is FYEKMQ (reference sequence). V dropped 1 base and J dropped 6 bases, with 8 bases sitting between them. The chain's CDR3 is CASSLVSVDTQYS. The CDR3 DNA is TGTGCCAGCAGCTTAGTCTCTGTTGATACGCAGTATTCT.

The sample holds many counts of this clonotype. The chain carries TRBV30 and TRBJ2-3, with 7 bases matching TRBD2. The length of the CDR3 is 14 residues. Germline assignment: CDR1 GTSNPN and CDR2 SVGIG (reference sequence). V trimming: 7 bases; J trimming: 0 bases; junction bases outside the gene matches: 7. CDR3 protein: CAYRDYASTDTQYF. The CDR3 bases are TGTGCCTACCGGGACTATGCTAGCACAGATACGCAGTATTTT.

This clonotype was counted many times. The chain joins TRBV4-1 to TRBJ2-7; D might be TRBD2 (5 bases). The germline CDR1 and CDR2 sequences are MGHRA and YSYEKL. The CDR3 is 17 residues long. Trimming stripped 3 bases from V and 3 bases from J, with 21 bases between. The CDR3 nucleotides read TGCGCCAGCAGCCATGGAATTTGGTCTGGAGGTTACTACGAGCAGTACTTC. Amino acid sequence: CASSHGIWSGGYYEQYF.

Of note for this clonotype: Possible read error: a much larger clone is one base away. The J gene is TRBJ1-4, the V gene TRBV4-2; tentative D call: TRBD1 (6 bases). The CDR3 contains 15 residues. Germline assignment: CDR1 LGHNA and CDR2 YNFKEQ. CDR3 loop: CASIQESRGNEKLFF. Here the CDR3 DNA reads TGTGCCAGCATCCAAGAGTCCAGGGGAAATGAAAAACTGTTTTTT.

This clonotype has ten or more counts. The chain combines TRBV21-1 with TRBJ2-5; no check of the table's D call, TRBD1, against the DNA was made. TRBV21-1 is a recognized pseudogene. The CDR3 sequence is 15 residues long. In DNA, the CDR3 is TGTGCCAGCAGCAGAGGACAGGGATATCGTGAGACCCAGTACTTC. Amino acids: CASSRGQGYRETQYF.

This clonotype has ten or more counts. J is TRBJ2-1 and V is TRBV10-3, with a weak D call TRBD1 (5 bases). Germline V gives CDR1 ENHRY, CDR2 SYGVKD. V gave up 4 bases and J gave up 9 bases, with 13 bases separating them. The CDR3 spans 13 residues. The CDR3 spells CAISVRAFGEQFF. CDR3 bases: TGTGCCATCAGTGTCAGGGCGTTCGGTGAGCAGTTCTTC.

The sample holds many counts of this clonotype. This chain links TRBV28 with TRBJ2-5; perhaps TRBD2 as D (5 bases). The CDR3 runs to 15 residues. V gave up 5 bases and J gave up 0 bases, with 13 bases separating them. Germline assignment: CDR1 MDHEN and CDR2 SYDVKM. The DNA for the CDR3 is TGTGCCAGCAGTCTAGCCACAGAGTACCAAGAGACCCAGTACTTC. The encoded protein is CASSLATEYQETQYF.

This clonotype was seen many times. The genes are TRBV5-1 and TRBJ1-3; D is uncertain. Germline CDR1 reads SGHRS; CDR2 reads YFSETQ. This CDR3 comprises 15 residues. Trimming removed 0 bases from V and 0 bases from J, with 7 bases in between. CDR3 residues: CASSLALGSGNTIYF. CDR3 sequence (DNA): TGCGCCAGCAGCTTGGCCTTGGGCTCTGGAAACACCATATATTTT.

This clonotype has a count of ten or more. The genes are TRBV5-1 and TRBJ2-5; D not resolved. CDR1 is SGHRS and CDR2 is YFSETQ in the germline V gene. The CDR3 runs 13 residues. The ends were cut back, 0 bases at V and 0 bases at J, with 3 bases in the middle. In nucleotides, the CDR3 is TGCGCCAGCAGCTTGGACAACCAAGAGACCCAGTACTTC. Translation: CASSLDNQETQYF.

This clonotype was counted at least ten times. The genes are TRBV4-1 and TRBJ2-2, with 9 positions matching TRBD2. J was trimmed by 4 bases and V by 4 bases; bases with no gene match: 4. The CDR3 runs to 15 residues. Germline lookup yields CDR1 MGHRA and CDR2 YSYEKL. The CDR3 coding sequence is TGCGCCAGCAGCCCGCGGGAGGGGCCCACCGGGGAGCTGTTTTTT. Its translation is CASSPREGPTGELFF.

The CDR3 sequence is CSVDQGRTDTQYF. DNA of the CDR3: TGCAGCGTTGACCAGGGTCGCACAGATACGCAGTATTTT. V gene TRBV29-1 combines with J gene TRBJ2-3, with a weak D call TRBD1 (5 bases). V lost 3 bases to trimming and J lost 1 base, with 8 bases between them. CDR1 is SQVTM, CDR2 ANQGSEA, per germline. The length of the CDR3 is 13 residues.

This clonotype was detected ten times or more. The chain joins TRBV5-1 to TRBJ2-1; 9 nucleotides align to TRBD2. The germline gives CDR1 SGHRS, CDR2 YFSETQ. The CDR3 is 17 amino acids. Trimming at V came to 1 base and at J to 5 bases, leaving 10 bases not matched to a gene. In DNA, the CDR3 is TGCGCCAGCAGCTTGCGGTCCCAGCGGGAGGCCAACAATGAGCAGTTCTTC. It specifies CASSLRSQREANNEQFF.

In this sample, this clonotype turned up many times. This chain links TRBV25-1 with TRBJ2-1; D call uncertain. The CDR3 runs 10 residues. V was clipped by 4 bases and J by 8 bases, with 3 bases between them. Germline CDR1 reads MGHDK; CDR2 reads SYGVNS. The CDR3 DNA sequence: TGTGCCAGCAGTGGCTATGAGCAGTTCTTC. This translates into CASSGYEQFF. Based on the CDR3 plus reference TRBV25-1 and TRBJ2-1, the full variable domain is EADIYQTPRYLVIGTGKKITLECSQTMGHDKMYWYQQDPGMELHLIHYSYGVNSTEKGDLSSESTVSRIRTEHFPLTLESARPSHTSQYLCASSGYEQFFGPGTRLTVL.

This clonotype was seen many times. The J gene is TRBJ2-1, the V gene TRBV4-1; possible D gene TRBD2, 6 bases. This CDR3 region has 15 residues. The V gene lost 5 bases and the J gene lost 0 bases, with 11 bases spanning the gap. Germline V gene lookup returns CDR1 MGHRA and CDR2 YSYEKL. CDR3 sequence reads: CASSTGSFSYNEQFF. The CDR3 nucleotides are TGCGCCAGCAGCACCGGGAGTTTCTCCTACAATGAGCAGTTCTTC.

This clonotype was seen ten or more times. Here the CDR3 reads CASSLMGGRVETQYF. DNA of the CDR3: TGTGCCAGCAGTTTGATGGGCGGGAGGGTAGAGACCCAGTACTTC. The gene calls are TRBV12-3 or TRBV12-4 and TRBJ2-5; TRBD2 aligns across 9 bases. J lost 4 bases, V lost 3 bases, and 6 bases had no gene match. The CDR3 loop spans 15 amino acids.

This clonotype was seen repeatedly, ten times or more. The CDR3 DNA reads TGCAGCGTTGGCCCCGACGGCACCAAGTATGGCTACACCTTC. Its protein product is CSVGPDGTKYGYTF. The chain is built from TRBV29-1 and TRBJ1-2; D gene unclear. Germline values: CDR1 SQVTM, CDR2 ANQGSEA. The CDR3 spans 14 residues. Trimming took off 4 bases at V and 5 bases at J, with 17 bases between the two ends.